This T cell receptor (beta chain) comes out of a study of cytomegalovirus exposure and HLA in healthy donors. Donors were ostensibly healthy at sampling, although undocumented immune exposures were probable. Worth noting for this clone: Its antigen is unknown.

General study results and limits: Within an earlier analysis, most TCR beta V segments proved productive either about 90% or about 30% of the time.

The PCR employed 60 Vbeta primers together with 13 Jbeta primers. The table came from immunoSEQ multiplex PCR; TCRdb's copy has only in-frame clones and leaves some out. The data show roughly 170,000 clones, with about four fifths seen just once and about 4.9% held by the top ten. This CDR3 has 14 amino acids. J gave up 7 bases and V 5 bases, and 5 bases lay outside the gene matches. Per the germline V gene, CDR1 is SEHNR and CDR2 is FQNEAQ (reference sequence). The sequenced sample was PBMCs. The receptor comes from a man between 18 and 35 years old in good health and CMV-seronegative. The chain combines TRBV7-9 with TRBJ1-5, with TRBD1 matching 10 bases. CDR3 nucleotides: TGTGCCAGCAGCCGACAGGGGGCGGACCAGCCCCAGCATTTT. Translating it yields CASSRQGADQPQHF. Complete variable domain (other parts from reference TRBV7-9 and TRBJ1-5): DTGVSQNPRHKITKRGQNVTFRCDPISEHNRLYWYRQTLGQGPEFLTYFQNEAQLEKSRLLSDRFSAERPKGSFSTLEIQRTEQGDSAMYLCASSRQGADQPQHFGDGTRLSIL.